The 29 T cell receptor beta chains listed next were all sequenced from one sample in a study of T cell responses to AZD1222 COVID-19 vaccine. TCRdb's table, derived via immunoSEQ multiplex PCR, lists solely in-frame clones and lacks some. The sample gives tens of thousands of clones, around 78% of which show up once; 4.5% to 5.5% is in the top ten. Sequencing used peripheral blood, obtained 28 days after the second AZD1222 dose. These receptors were taken from an adult who received the AZD1222 COVID-19 vaccine.

This clone is labeled medium-sized. This chain links TRBV9 with TRBJ1-2, with 9 bases that match TRBD1. This CDR3 is 14 amino acids long. V trimming: 4 bases; J trimming: 7 bases; junction bases outside the gene matches: 8. Germline V lookup: CDR1 SGDLS, CDR2 YYNGEE. DNA of the CDR3: TGTGCCAGCAGCCCGAGCGGGACAGGGTTTGGCTACACCTTC. The encoded protein is CASSPSGTGFGYTF.

This chain uses TRBV6-1 with TRBJ1-6, with TRBD1 identical over 8 bases. The germline V gene has CDR1 MNHNS and CDR2 SASEGT. J lost 7 bases, V lost 2 bases, and 10 bases had no gene match. The CDR3 is made up of 17 amino acids. CDR3 sequence: CASSEILTSGGNSPLHF. The CDR3 nucleotides are TGTGCCAGCAGTGAAATCCTGACTTCAGGGGGCAATTCACCCCTCCACTTT.

The rearrangement uses TRBV2 and TRBJ2-6, with D perhaps matching TRBD1 (5 bases). CDR1 and CDR2 (germline): SNHLY, FYNNEI. V was shortened by 6 bases and J by 4 bases, with 7 bases between the two germline ends. The CDR3 has 13 residues. The CDR3: CASRGPGANVLTF. In DNA, the CDR3 is TGTGCCAGCAGGGGGCCCGGGGCCAACGTCCTGACTTTC.

The table lists this clone with a few counts. The gene calls are TRBV5-1 and TRBJ2-7; 10 positions match TRBD2. Looked up from germline, CDR1 is SGHRS and CDR2 is YFSETQ. The ends lost 6 bases at V and 6 bases at J; junction bases unmatched: 9. This CDR3 has 14 residues. CDR3: CASTTSGALGEQYF. Written as DNA, the CDR3 is TGCGCCAGCACCACTAGCGGGGCTCTTGGCGAGCAGTACTTC. Together with reference TRBV5-1 and TRBJ2-7, the CDR3 gives the full variable domain: KAGVTQTPRYLIKTRGQQVTLSCSPISGHRSVSWYQQTPGQGLQFLFEYFSETQRNKGNFPGRFSGRQFSNSRSEMNVSTLELGDSALYLCASTTSGALGEQYFGPGTRLTVT.

The table lists this clone with a count of one. The chain couples TRBV19 to TRBJ1-1, with D maybe TRBD1 (6 bases). The CDR3 length is 13 residues. The V gene's germline CDR1 is LNHDA and CDR2 SQIVND (reference sequence). Trimming took 8 bases from V and 1 from J, leaving 11 bases between them. DNA of the CDR3: TGTGCCAGTCATCGACAGGCGAACACTGAAGCTTTCTTT. Amino acids: CASHRQANTEAFF.

The V and J genes are TRBV5-1 and TRBJ2-5; TRBD2 agrees at 11 bases. Germline loops: CDR1 SGHRS, CDR2 YFSETQ. V was pared by 4 bases and J by 4 bases, with 6 bases of the junction left unmatched. The CDR3 is 15 residues long. The CDR3 reads CASSETSGNGETQYF. In DNA form, the CDR3 reads TGCGCCAGCAGCGAGACTAGCGGGAATGGAGAGACCCAGTACTTC.

V is TRBV27 and J is TRBJ1-1, with D tentatively TRBD1 (5 bases). CDR3 size: 13 residues. Looked up from germline, CDR1 is MNHEY and CDR2 is SMNVEV (reference sequence). Trimming cost V 5 bases and J 10 bases, with 17 bases left between them. CDR3 protein: CASSPRTSFGAFF. CDR3 nucleotide sequence: TGTGCCAGCAGTCCTCGGACAAGCTTCGGAGCTTTCTTT.

This clone was recorded once. This chain connects TRBV4-3 to TRBJ1-6; 7 nucleotides match TRBD1. V lost 0 bases and J lost 9; bases outside the gene matches: 14. The CDR3 extends over 18 amino acids. The V gene's germline CDR1 is LGHNA and CDR2 YSLEER. The CDR3 loop reads CASSQDGAATDRASPLHF. The CDR3 nucleotides read TGCGCCAGCAGCCAAGATGGAGCAGCGACAGACAGGGCTTCACCCCTCCACTTT.

This clone was counted once. The rearrangement links TRBV10-3 to TRBJ1-2; perhaps TRBD1 as D (5 bases). The CDR3 has 15 residues. The germline CDR1 and CDR2 sequences are ENHRY and SYGVKD. The germline V and J ends were trimmed by 5 bases and 0 bases, with 13 bases remaining between them. The DNA for the CDR3 is TGTGCCATCAGTCTGGGCCCGGGGGCTAACTATGGCTACACCTTC. Amino acids: CAISLGPGANYGYTF.

This clone was counted a few times. This chain uses TRBV12-3 or TRBV12-4 with TRBJ1-2; D unclear. Trimming left V 5 bases short and J 0 bases short, with 7 bases between. The CDR3 length is 13 residues. Here the CDR3 reads CASSKESNYGYTF. As DNA, the CDR3 is TGTGCCAGCAGTAAGGAATCTAACTATGGCTACACCTTC.

The DNA for the CDR3 is TGTGCCAGCAGCTTAGTCACCGGGACAGCCTACTACGAGCAGTACTTC. It codes for CASSLVTGTAYYEQYF. The chain combines TRBV7-2 with TRBJ2-7; 7 nucleotides line up with TRBD1. The CDR3 spans 16 residues. The V and J ends lost 1 base and 3 bases, in that order; junction bases with no gene match: 9. Germline V gene lookup returns CDR1 SGHTA and CDR2 FQGNSA.

CDR3 loop: CASSPNPQGAYGYTF. The CDR3 DNA sequence: TGTGCCAGCAGTCCCAACCCACAGGGGGCCTATGGCTACACCTTC. This chain uses TRBV27 with TRBJ1-2, with 9 bases lining up with TRBD1. With V trimmed by 5 bases and J by 4 bases, 8 bases remained unmatched. The CDR3 runs to 15 residues. Germline V gene sequence: CDR1 MNHEY, CDR2 SMNVEV (reference sequence).

The V gene is TRBV19, the J gene TRBJ1-1, with TRBD1 matching 7 bases. The germline V gene encodes CDR1 LNHDA and CDR2 SQIVND (reference sequence). Trimming took 6 bases from V and 0 from J; bases not matched to a gene: 4. CDR3 length: 14 residues. The CDR3 DNA sequence: TGTGCCAGTAGCAGACAGGGCCTGAACACTGAAGCTTTCTTT. This encodes CASSRQGLNTEAFF.

The chain recombines TRBV4-3 with TRBJ1-3, with D maybe TRBD1 (5 bases). The V gene's germline CDR1 is LGHNA and CDR2 YSLEER. The CDR3 runs 18 residues. V was pared by 3 bases and J by 1 base, with 19 bases between. This chain's CDR3 is CASSQRHGGGASGNTIYF. For the CDR3, the DNA is TGCGCCAGCAGCCAGCGCCACGGGGGAGGGGCATCTGGAAACACCATATATTTT.

This sequence joins TRBV2 and TRBJ1-5; D not resolved. Trimming shortened V by 6 bases and J by 0 bases, and 9 bases separated the two germline ends. CDR1 and CDR2 (germline): SNHLY, FYNNEI. CDR3 length: 14 amino acids. CDR3 protein: CASSSSHSNQPQHF. The CDR3 DNA follows: TGTGCCAGCAGCTCCAGCCATAGCAATCAGCCCCAGCATTTT. Looking up the rest from reference TRBV2 and TRBJ1-5 gives the full variable domain: EPEVTQTPSHQVTQMGQEVILRCVPISNHLYFYWYRQILGQKVEFLVSFYNNEISEKSEIFDDQFSVERPDGSNFTLKIRSTKLEDSAMYFCASSSSHSNQPQHFGDGTRLSIL.

The gene calls are TRBV3-1 (or the pseudogene TRBV3-2) and TRBJ1-2; no clear D gene. Germline CDR1 reads LGHDT; CDR2 reads YNNKEL (reference sequence). CDR3 length: 14 amino acids. V lost 0 bases and J 14 bases, leaving 19 bases between the germline ends. CDR3 coding DNA: TGTGCCAGCAGCCAAGAAGGAGGACTGTGGGCTTGGACCTTC. The encoded protein is CASSQEGGLWAWTF.

As concerns this clone: Other DNA sequences of this sample code for an identical CDR3. The gene calls are TRBV7-9 and TRBJ2-7, with 7 bases identical to TRBD2. The V gene's germline CDR1 is SEHNR and CDR2 FQNEAQ (reference sequence). The V gene end was trimmed by 5 bases and the J gene end by 0 bases; junction bases not matched to a gene: 7. The CDR3 runs to 15 residues. CDR3 bases: TGTGCCAGCAGCCCAGGCGGGGGTTCCTCCTACGAGCAGTACTTC. Translating it yields CASSPGGGSSYEQYF.

CDR3 residues: CASSQGTAEQYF. The CDR3 coding sequence is TGCGCCAGCAGCCAAGGGACGGCCGAGCAGTACTTC. The chain recombines TRBV5-1 with TRBJ2-7; D possibly uses TRBD1 or TRBD2 (5 bases each). The CDR3 totals 12 residues. CDR1 SGHRS and CDR2 YFSETQ come from the germline V gene. The germline V and J ends were trimmed by 4 bases and 6 bases, with 11 bases remaining between them.

This clone was detected only a few times. The V gene is TRBV27, the J gene TRBJ1-6; D is possibly TRBD1 (6 bases). The V gene's germline CDR1 is MNHEY and CDR2 SMNVEV (reference sequence). CDR3 length: 15 residues. V was trimmed by 5 bases and J by 7 bases, leaving 15 bases between them. The CDR3 sequence is CASSEGGKVNSPLHF. Here the CDR3 DNA reads TGTGCCAGCAGTGAGGGGGGCAAGGTCAATTCACCCCTCCACTTT.

This chain links TRBV29-1 with TRBJ1-2; TRBD1 is a possible D gene (6 bases). The germline V and J ends were trimmed by 4 bases and 5 bases, with 20 bases remaining between them. The germline V gene has CDR1 SQVTM and CDR2 ANQGSEA. The CDR3 covers 15 residues. CDR3 sequence reads: CSVAGGGESVYGYTF. CDR3 coding DNA: TGCAGCGTTGCCGGGGGCGGGGAGAGTGTTTATGGCTACACCTTC.

J is TRBJ2-3 and V is TRBV5-1; tentatively, D is TRBD1 (6 bases). The CDR3 contains 15 residues. V lost 4 bases and J lost 2, with 14 bases in between. CDR1 is SGHRS and CDR2 is YFSETQ in the germline V gene. CDR3: CASSPGNRDTDTQYF. DNA for the CDR3: TGCGCCAGCAGCCCCGGGAACAGGGACACAGATACGCAGTATTTT.

The chain links TRBV6-1 to TRBJ1-4; TRBD1 is a possible D gene (5 bases). The CDR3 consists of 14 residues. The V end lost 1 base, the J end lost 8 bases, and 11 bases lay between the germline ends. The germline V gene has CDR1 MNHNS and CDR2 SASEGT. Here the CDR3 reads CASSEGGGVEKLFF. CDR3 DNA: TGTGCCAGCAGTGAAGGCGGAGGGGTGGAAAAACTGTTTTTT.

The V gene is TRBV27, the J gene TRBJ1-5; no clear D. CDR1 and CDR2 (germline): MNHEY, SMNVEV (reference sequence). Trimming removed 7 bases at V and 2 bases at J, with 18 bases between. The CDR3 contains 16 residues. DNA of the CDR3: TGTGCCAGCACCCCGGCGTGGCCAGTTGGCAATCAGCCCCAGCATTTT. Translation gives CASTPAWPVGNQPQHF.

As to this clone: The sample has other DNA sequences that encode this CDR3 too. The genes are TRBV7-8 and TRBJ2-1; 8 bases fit TRBD2. Germline CDR1 SGHVS, CDR2 FQNEAQ. The CDR3 is 17 residues long. V dropped 1 base and J dropped 0; count of bases not matched to a gene: 5. CDR3: CASSLGGGGSSYNEQFF. CDR3 sequence (DNA): TGTGCCAGCAGCTTAGGAGGCGGGGGGAGCTCCTACAATGAGCAGTTCTTC.

This rearrangement joins TRBV3-1 (or the pseudogene TRBV3-2) to TRBJ2-6; 9 bases line up with TRBD2. The CDR3 consists of 18 residues. The V and J ends lost 2 bases and 1 base, in that order; junction bases with no gene match: 6. CDR1 and CDR2 (germline): LGHDT, YNNKEL (reference sequence). The CDR3 DNA sequence: TGTGCCAGCAGCCAAAGTTTAGCGGGAGTTTCTGGGGCCAACGTCCTGACTTTC. Its protein product is CASSQSLAGVSGANVLTF.

CDR3 coding DNA: TGTGCCACCAGTGATTCGAGAGGTTGGGCGACAAATGAGCAGTTCTTC. Residues: CATSDSRGWATNEQFF. The chain combines TRBV24-1 with TRBJ2-1; D is undetermined. This CDR3 spans 16 amino acids. Germline CDR1 reads KGHDR; CDR2 reads SFDVKD. The V end was cut by 2 bases, the J end by 7 bases, with 17 bases between.

The genes are TRBV6-5 and TRBJ1-2; D is possibly TRBD1 (5 bases). Trimming removed 0 bases from V and 0 bases from J, with 8 bases in between. Germline lookup yields CDR1 MNHEY and CDR2 SVGAGI. This CDR3 has 15 amino acids. The CDR3 reads CASSYSTAANYGYTF. CDR3 nucleotide sequence: TGTGCCAGCAGTTACTCGACAGCCGCTAACTATGGCTACACCTTC.

The chain joins TRBV24-1 to TRBJ2-1; 8 bases map to TRBD1. The V and J ends lost 5 bases and 1 base, in that order; junction bases with no gene match: 12. The CDR3 spans 18 residues. CDR1 KGHDR and CDR2 SFDVKD come from the germline V gene. Here the CDR3 DNA reads TGTGCCACCAGTGGGGGACAGGTTAATCGGAGGTCCTACAATGAGCAGTTCTTC. Translation: CATSGGQVNRRSYNEQFF.

The chain is built from TRBV30 and TRBJ1-1; D is perhaps TRBD1 (6 bases). Germline values: CDR1 GTSNPN, CDR2 SVGIG (reference sequence). V was trimmed by 2 bases and J by 4 bases, leaving 20 bases between them. This CDR3 is built from 16 residues. In nucleotides, the CDR3 is TGTGCCTGGAGTTTAGGGAGGGGGGCTTTGGGCACTGAAGCTTTCTTT. Amino acids: CAWSLGRGALGTEAFF.